The rows below give T cell receptor beta chains drawn from one sample of a study of cytomegalovirus exposure and HLA in healthy donors. TCRdb keeps only in-frame clones here, not all; method: immunoSEQ multiplex PCR. Of about 110,000 clones listed, approximately 85% are singletons. The sequenced sample was PBMCs. The source of these receptors is a young woman in good health and CMV-seronegative. Both conserved end residues are part of each CDR3. A D gene is named only where the DNA matches it firmly. Clone size, where shown, is once, few, many, or a class for clones that have expanded.

TRBV9	TRBJ2-1	18	NA	NA	TGTGCCAGCAGCGTTCAACCAGGTGGGGGGAGCTCCTACAATGAGCAGTTCTTC	CASSVQPGGGSSYNEQFF
TRBV18	TRBJ2-5	15	TRBD2	NA	TGTGCCAGCTCACCTGACGTCCGGGGGGGAGAGACCCAGTACTTC	CASSPDVRGGETQYF
TRBV30	TRBJ2-7	14	NA	NA	TGTGCCTGGAGTTCCAGGACTTGGGGTTACGAGCAGTACTTC	CAWSSRTWGYEQYF
TRBV5-1	TRBJ1-4	16	NA	NA	TGCGCCAGCAGCGTAACAGGGAATCCAACTAATGAAAAACTGTTTTTT	CASSVTGNPTNEKLFF
TRBV21-1	TRBJ1-6	16	NA	NA	TGTGCCAGCAGCAACACAGGCCGGTACAGGAGTTCACCCCTCCACTTT	CASSNTGRYRSSPLHF
TRBV20-1	TRBJ1-2	11	NA	NA	TGCAGTGCTAGACAGAACTATGGCTACACCTTC	CSARQNYGYTF
TRBV28	TRBJ1-2	14	TRBD1	NA	TGTGCCAGCAGTTGGGAGACAGGGATCAATGGCTACACCTTC	CASSWETGINGYTF
TRBV30	TRBJ1-1	13	NA	NA	TGTGCCTGGAGTCTGACAGCGAACACTGAAGCTTTCTTT	CAWSLTANTEAFF
TRBV7-2	TRBJ2-1	18	TRBD2	NA	TGTGCCAGCAGCTTATGGTCCTTAGCGGGGGGGCCTCTGGATGAGCAGTTCTTC	CASSLWSLAGGPLDEQFF
TRBV10-3	TRBJ1-2	17	NA	NA	TGTGCCATCAGTGAGTCTTATGTTAACGGGAAGTCCTATGGCTACACCTTC	CAISESYVNGKSYGYTF
TRBV9	TRBJ2-1	16	TRBD2	NA	TGTGCCAGCAGCCCTACCGGGACTAGGGACCCCAATGAGCAGTTCTTC	CASSPTGTRDPNEQFF
TRBV7-8	TRBJ1-3	16	TRBD1	once	TGTGCCAGCAGCTTAGATGCAGGGGGCTCTGGAAACACCATATATTTT	CASSLDAGGSGNTIYF
TRBV7-6	TRBJ1-4	14	NA	once	TGTGCCAGCAGCTTTACAGGGAGTCATGAAAAACTGTTTTTT	CASSFTGSHEKLFF
TRBV10-3	TRBJ1-2	14	TRBD1	NA	TGTGCCATCAGTGAGTCGGCAGGGGGCTATGGCTACACCTTC	CAISESAGGYGYTF
TRBV30	TRBJ1-2	11	NA	once	TGTGCCTGGTCGACGGGGATGGGCTACACCTTC	CAWSTGMGYTF
TRBV9	TRBJ1-1	15	NA	once	TGTGCCAGCAGCGCCGAACAGGTCCCGAACACTGAAGCTTTCTTT	CASSAEQVPNTEAFF
TRBV6-5	TRBJ2-3	16	NA	NA	TGTGCCAGCAGTTACTCGGGAGAACTAGGCCCAGATACGCAGTATTTT	CASSYSGELGPDTQYF
TRBV11-1	TRBJ2-7	15	TRBD1	NA	TGTGCCAGCAGCTCGGGACAGGTGAGCTCCTACGAGCAGTACTTC	CASSSGQVSSYEQYF
TRBV10-3	TRBJ2-3	16	TRBD1	NA	TGTGCCATCAGTGTATCGACAGGGGGCAGGACAGATACGCAGTATTTT	CAISVSTGGRTDTQYF
TRBV19	TRBJ1-5	16	NA	NA	TGTGCCAGTAGTATCAAACAGGGATGGAGCAATCAGCCCCAGCATTTT	CASSIKQGWSNQPQHF
TRBV5-8	TRBJ1-3	17	TRBD1	NA	TGTGCCAGCAGCTTGCGTTCGGACAGGGCGCGCGGAAACACCATATATTTT	CASSLRSDRARGNTIYF
TRBV5-6	TRBJ2-1	15	NA	once	TGTGCCAGCAGCCCCGGACTATTCTCCTACAATGAGCAGTTCTTC	CASSPGLFSYNEQFF
TRBV25-1	TRBJ1-2	17	TRBD1	many	TGTGCCAGCAGTGATGAACGCCGGACAGGTTCAAACTATGGCTACACCTTC	CASSDERRTGSNYGYTF
TRBV5-1	TRBJ1-2	14	NA	NA	TGCGCCAGCAGCCAAGGACAGCCGGAAGGGGGCTACACCTTC	CASSQGQPEGGYTF
TRBV6-6	TRBJ1-1	13	NA	NA	TGTGCCAGCAGCCGACAGGAGAACACTGAAGCTTTCTTT	CASSRQENTEAFF
TRBV7-6	TRBJ2-7	16	NA	NA	TGTGCCAGCAGCCCCCACCTGGACAGTGGAGTCTACGAGCAGTACTTC	CASSPHLDSGVYEQYF
TRBV30	TRBJ1-1	13	TRBD1	NA	TGTGCCTGGAGCCGGGACAGGGGTCTTGAAGCTTTCTTT	CAWSRDRGLEAFF
TRBV2	TRBJ2-7	15	TRBD1	NA	TGTGCCAGCAGGGCTTTAAGGGGACAGGGGCTCGAGCAGTACTTC	CASRALRGQGLEQYF
TRBV5-5	TRBJ1-1	14	NA	NA	TGTGCCAGCAGCTTGGTTCTGGGGAGCACTGAAGCTTTCTTT	CASSLVLGSTEAFF
TRBV10-3	TRBJ2-7	13	NA	NA	TGTGCCATCACATCTTCTAGCTCCTACGAGCAGTACTTC	CAITSSSSYEQYF
TRBV27	TRBJ1-3	17	TRBD1	NA	TGTGCCATCGGGACAGGGGAAGTAGTAGTCTCTGGAAACACCATATATTTT	CAIGTGEVVVSGNTIYF
TRBV5-1	TRBJ2-5	15	TRBD2	NA	TGCGCCAGCAGCTTGGGGGGAGGGGACCAAGAGACCCAGTACTTC	CASSLGGGDQETQYF
TRBV27	TRBJ2-7	13	NA	once	TGTGCCAGCAGCAATCAGGGGGGTCACGAGCAGTACTTC	CASSNQGGHEQYF
TRBV5-1	TRBJ1-1	14	NA	NA	TGCGCCAGCAGCTCCAGGACAGAGAACACTGAAGCTTTCTTT	CASSSRTENTEAFF
TRBV30	TRBJ2-1	15	TRBD2	NA	TGTGCCTGGAGTGCGCCTAGCGGGGGGTACAATGAGCAGTTCTTC	CAWSAPSGGYNEQFF
TRBV5-1	TRBJ2-1	15	TRBD1	NA	TGCGCCAGCAGCCTTACAGGGGGGTCCTACAATGAGCAGTTCTTC	CASSLTGGSYNEQFF
TRBV15	TRBJ2-1	15	NA	NA	TGTGCCACCAGCAGAGGCCTAGCTTCCTACAATGAGCAGTTCTTC	CATSRGLASYNEQFF
TRBV9	TRBJ1-3	18	NA	NA	TGTGCCAGCAGCGTAGAACAGAACCTACTTTACTCTGGAAACACCATATATTTT	CASSVEQNLLYSGNTIYF
TRBV9	TRBJ1-6	14	NA	NA	TGTGCCAGCAGCCAAACTTACGGGGATTCACCCCTCCACTTT	CASSQTYGDSPLHF
TRBV27	TRBJ2-3	14	NA	NA	TGTGCCAGCAGTTTAACCTATAGCACAGATACGCAGTATTTT	CASSLTYSTDTQYF
TRBV5-4	TRBJ2-7	14	NA	NA	TGTGCCAGCAGCGGTGGAGAAGCGGGCTACGAGCAGTACTTC	CASSGGEAGYEQYF
TRBV21-1	TRBJ2-7	15	NA	NA	TGTGCCAGCAGCAAAGTGGCAGGCGACTCCTACGAGCAGTACTTC	CASSKVAGDSYEQYF
TRBV6-1	TRBJ1-1	12	NA	NA	TGTGCCAGCAGTGAATGGGAGTCTGAAGCTTTCTTT	CASSEWESEAFF
TRBV28	TRBJ1-6	12	NA	NA	TGTGCCAGCAGTTTCAGTAATTCACCCCTCCACTTT	CASSFSNSPLHF
TRBV18	TRBJ2-7	14	NA	NA	TGTGCCAGCTCACCAGGTCTTCCGGAGTACGAGCAGTACTTC	CASSPGLPEYEQYF
TRBV6-1	TRBJ1-5	12	NA	NA	TGTGCCAGCAGTGAAGCCGATAGGCCCCAGCATTTT	CASSEADRPQHF
TRBV2	TRBJ1-3	16	TRBD1	NA	TGTGCCAGCAGGCCCGGGACAGGGGTTTCTGGAAACACCATATATTTT	CASRPGTGVSGNTIYF
TRBV7-7	TRBJ2-2	14	NA	NA	TGTGCCAGCAGCTTAGTTCAGGGGAGTGTGGAGCTGTTTTTT	CASSLVQGSVELFF